This TCR beta chain was sequenced for a study of technical replicates of blood from a few donors. The protocol was immunoSEQ multiplex PCR, while the TCRdb copy is restricted to in-frame clones and leaves out a portion. The table includes about 83,000 clones, approximately 92% detected once. The CDR3 is made up of 13 amino acids. V was pared by 3 bases and J by 5 bases, with 11 bases between. Germline V gene data show CDR1 as LNHDA and CDR2 as SQIVND (reference sequence). The chain uses TRBV19 and TRBJ2-7; tentative D call: TRBD2 (6 bases). The TCR comes from a human donor in good health. Sequencing was carried out using T cells isolated from PBMCs. The CDR3 protein is CASSIPWGDEQYF. CDR3 bases: TGTGCCAGTAGTATCCCGTGGGGGGACGAGCAGTACTTC. The full variable domain, its missing parts supplied by reference TRBV19 and TRBJ2-7, is DGGITQSPKYLFRKEGQNVTLSCEQNLNHDAMYWYRQDPGQGLRLIYYSQIVNDFQKGDIAEGYSVSREKKESFPLTVTSAQKNPTAFYLCASSIPWGDEQYFGPGTRLTVT.